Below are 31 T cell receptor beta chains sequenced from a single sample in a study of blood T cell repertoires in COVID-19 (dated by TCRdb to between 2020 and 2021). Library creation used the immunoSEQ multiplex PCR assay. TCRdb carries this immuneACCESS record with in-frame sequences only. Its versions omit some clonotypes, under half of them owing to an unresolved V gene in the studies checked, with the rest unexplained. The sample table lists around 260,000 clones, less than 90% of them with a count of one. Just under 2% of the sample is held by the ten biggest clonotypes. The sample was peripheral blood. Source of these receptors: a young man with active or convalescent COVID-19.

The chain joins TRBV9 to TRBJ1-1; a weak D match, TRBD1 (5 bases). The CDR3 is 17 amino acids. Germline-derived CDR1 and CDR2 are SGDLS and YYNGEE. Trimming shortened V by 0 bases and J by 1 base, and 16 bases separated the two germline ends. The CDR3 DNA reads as TGTGCCAGCAGCGTAGGATTGATGGTGGGGGGGAACACTGAAGCTTTCTTT. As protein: CASSVGLMVGGNTEAFF.

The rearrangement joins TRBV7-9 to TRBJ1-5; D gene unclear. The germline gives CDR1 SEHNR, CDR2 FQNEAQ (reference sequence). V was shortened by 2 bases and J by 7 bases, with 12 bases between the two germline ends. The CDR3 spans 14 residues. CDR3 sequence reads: CASSLTPSGQPQHF. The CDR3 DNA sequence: TGTGCCAGCAGCTTAACACCGTCGGGGCAGCCCCAGCATTTT.

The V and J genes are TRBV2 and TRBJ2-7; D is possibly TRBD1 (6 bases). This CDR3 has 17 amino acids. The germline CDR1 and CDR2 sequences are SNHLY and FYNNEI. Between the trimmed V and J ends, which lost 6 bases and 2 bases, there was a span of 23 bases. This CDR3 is CASRGSDGFRGPYEQYF. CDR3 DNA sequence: TGTGCCAGCAGAGGGAGTGACGGCTTCAGGGGACCCTACGAGCAGTACTTC.

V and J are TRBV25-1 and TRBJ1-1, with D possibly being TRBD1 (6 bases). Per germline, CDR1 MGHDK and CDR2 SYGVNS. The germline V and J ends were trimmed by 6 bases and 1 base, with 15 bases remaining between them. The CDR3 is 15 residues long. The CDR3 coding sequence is TGTGCCAGCAGGACGGGGGGGGCCCCGAACACTGAAGCTTTCTTT. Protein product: CASRTGGAPNTEAFF. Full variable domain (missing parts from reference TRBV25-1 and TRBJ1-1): EADIYQTPRYLVIGTGKKITLECSQTMGHDKMYWYQQDPGMELHLIHYSYGVNSTEKGDLSSESTVSRIRTEHFPLTLESARPSHTSQYLCASRTGGAPNTEAFFGQGTRLTVV.

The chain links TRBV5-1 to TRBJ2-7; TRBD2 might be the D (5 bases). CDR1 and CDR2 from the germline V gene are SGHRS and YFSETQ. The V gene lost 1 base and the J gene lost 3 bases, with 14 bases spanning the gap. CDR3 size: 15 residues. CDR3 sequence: CASSLSGGVDYEQYF. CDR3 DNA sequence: TGCGCCAGCAGCTTGAGCGGCGGAGTGGACTACGAGCAGTACTTC.

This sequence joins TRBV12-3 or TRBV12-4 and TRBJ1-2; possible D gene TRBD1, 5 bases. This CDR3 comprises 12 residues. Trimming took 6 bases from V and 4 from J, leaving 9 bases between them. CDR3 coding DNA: TGTGCCAGCAGGGGGGGTCTCTATGGCTACACCTTC. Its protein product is CASRGGLYGYTF.

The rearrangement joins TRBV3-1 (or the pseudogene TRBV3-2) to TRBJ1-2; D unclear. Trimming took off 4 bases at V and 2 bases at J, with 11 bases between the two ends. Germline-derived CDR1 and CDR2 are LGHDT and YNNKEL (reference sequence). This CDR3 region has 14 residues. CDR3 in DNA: TGTGCCAGCAGCCCCCTCCGGGGAAACTATGGCTACACCTTC. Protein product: CASSPLRGNYGYTF.

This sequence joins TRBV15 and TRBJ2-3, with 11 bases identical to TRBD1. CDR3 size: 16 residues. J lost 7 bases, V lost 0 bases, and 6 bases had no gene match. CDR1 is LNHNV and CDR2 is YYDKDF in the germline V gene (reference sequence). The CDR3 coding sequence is TGTGCCACCAGCAGAGATAGGACAGGGGGCGCTCATACGCAGTATTTT. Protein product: CATSRDRTGGAHTQYF.

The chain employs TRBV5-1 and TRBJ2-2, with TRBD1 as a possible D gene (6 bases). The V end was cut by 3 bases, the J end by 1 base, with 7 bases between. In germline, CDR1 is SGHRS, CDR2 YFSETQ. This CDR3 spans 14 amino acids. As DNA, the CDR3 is TGCGCCAGCAGCTGGGGACAGAACACCGGGGAGCTGTTTTTT. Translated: CASSWGQNTGELFF.

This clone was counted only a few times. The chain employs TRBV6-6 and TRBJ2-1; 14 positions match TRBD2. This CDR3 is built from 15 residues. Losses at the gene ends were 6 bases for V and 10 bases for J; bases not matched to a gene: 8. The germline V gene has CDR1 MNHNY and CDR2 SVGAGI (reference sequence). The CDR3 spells CASRERTSGGREQFF. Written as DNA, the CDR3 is TGTGCCAGCAGGGAACGGACTAGCGGGGGGCGGGAGCAGTTCTTC.

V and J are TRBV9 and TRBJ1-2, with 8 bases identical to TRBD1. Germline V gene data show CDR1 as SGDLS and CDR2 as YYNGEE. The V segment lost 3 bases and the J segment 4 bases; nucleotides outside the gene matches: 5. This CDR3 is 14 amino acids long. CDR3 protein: CASSARQGSYGYTF. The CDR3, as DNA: TGTGCCAGCAGCGCGCGACAGGGGAGCTATGGCTACACCTTC.

The CDR3 spells CASSPAGAGPGTDTQYF. In nucleotides, the CDR3 is TGCGCCAGCAGTCCCGCTGGGGCAGGCCCGGGCACAGATACGCAGTATTTT. The J gene is TRBJ2-3, the V gene TRBV10-1; D is perhaps TRBD1 (5 bases). V gave up 5 bases and J gave up 1 base, with 19 bases separating them. Germline V gene sequence: CDR1 WNHNN, CDR2 SYGVQD (reference sequence). This CDR3 has 17 residues.

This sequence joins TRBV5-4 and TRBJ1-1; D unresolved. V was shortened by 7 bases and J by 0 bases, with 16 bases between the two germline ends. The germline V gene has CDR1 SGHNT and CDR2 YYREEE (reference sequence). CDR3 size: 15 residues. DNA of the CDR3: TGTGCCAGCGGCGTACCGGGAGCCCTGAACACTGAAGCTTTCTTT. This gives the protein CASGVPGALNTEAFF. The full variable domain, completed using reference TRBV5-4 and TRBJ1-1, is ETGVTQSPTHLIKTRGQQVTLRCSSQSGHNTVSWYQQALGQGPQFIFQYYREEENGRGNFPPRFSGLQFPNYSSELNVNALELDDSALYLCASGVPGALNTEAFFGQGTRLTVV.

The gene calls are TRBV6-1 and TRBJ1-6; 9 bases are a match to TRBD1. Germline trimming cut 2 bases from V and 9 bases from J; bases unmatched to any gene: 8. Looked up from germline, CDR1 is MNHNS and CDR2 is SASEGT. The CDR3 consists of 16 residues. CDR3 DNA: TGTGCCAGCAGTGAATTACCGGGACAGGGTATTTCACCCCTCCACTTT. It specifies CASSELPGQGISPLHF.

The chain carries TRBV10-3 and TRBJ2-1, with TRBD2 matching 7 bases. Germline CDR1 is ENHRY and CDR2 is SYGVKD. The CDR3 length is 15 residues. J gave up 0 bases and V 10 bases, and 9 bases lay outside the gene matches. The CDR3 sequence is CATWGGGDSYNEQFF. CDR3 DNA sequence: TGTGCCACCTGGGGGGGTGGAGACTCCTACAATGAGCAGTTCTTC.

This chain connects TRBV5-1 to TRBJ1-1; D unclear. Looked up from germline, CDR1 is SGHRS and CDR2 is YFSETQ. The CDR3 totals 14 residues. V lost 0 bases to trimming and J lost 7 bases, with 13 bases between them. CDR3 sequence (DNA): TGCGCCAGCAGCTTGGTTGTTGGCGGCCGTGAAGCTTTCTTT. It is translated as CASSLVVGGREAFF.

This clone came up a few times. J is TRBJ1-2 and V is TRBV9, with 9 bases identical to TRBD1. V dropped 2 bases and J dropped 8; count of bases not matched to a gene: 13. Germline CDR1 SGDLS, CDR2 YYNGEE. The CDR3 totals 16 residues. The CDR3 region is CASSVDGTGWRKGYTF. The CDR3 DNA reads TGTGCCAGCAGCGTTGATGGGACAGGGTGGAGAAAGGGCTACACCTTC.

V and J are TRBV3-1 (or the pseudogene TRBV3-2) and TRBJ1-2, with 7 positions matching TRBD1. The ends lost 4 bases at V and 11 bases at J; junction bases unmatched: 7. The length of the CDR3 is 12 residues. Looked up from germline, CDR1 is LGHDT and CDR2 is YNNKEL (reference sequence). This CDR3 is CASSRTGTAYTF. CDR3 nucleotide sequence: TGTGCCAGCAGCCGCACCGGGACAGCATACACCTTC.

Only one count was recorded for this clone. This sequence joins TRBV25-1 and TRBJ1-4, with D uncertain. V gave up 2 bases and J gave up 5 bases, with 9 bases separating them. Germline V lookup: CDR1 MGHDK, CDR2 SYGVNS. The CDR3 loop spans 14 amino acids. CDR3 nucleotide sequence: TGTGCCAGCAGTGAAGGTTCCGGGAATGAAAAACTGTTTTTT. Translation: CASSEGSGNEKLFF.

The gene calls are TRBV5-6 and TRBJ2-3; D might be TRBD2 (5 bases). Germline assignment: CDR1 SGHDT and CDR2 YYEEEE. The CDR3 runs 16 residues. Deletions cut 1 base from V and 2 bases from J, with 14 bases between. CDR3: CASSLTADTFTDTQYF. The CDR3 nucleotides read TGTGCCAGCAGCTTGACAGCGGATACTTTCACAGATACGCAGTATTTT.

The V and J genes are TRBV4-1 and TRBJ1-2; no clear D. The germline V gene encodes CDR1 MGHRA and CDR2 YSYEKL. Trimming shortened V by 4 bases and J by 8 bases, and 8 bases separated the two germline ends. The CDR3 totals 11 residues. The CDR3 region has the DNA TGCGCCAGCAGCCGAGGCCAAGGCTACACCTTC. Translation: CASSRGQGYTF.

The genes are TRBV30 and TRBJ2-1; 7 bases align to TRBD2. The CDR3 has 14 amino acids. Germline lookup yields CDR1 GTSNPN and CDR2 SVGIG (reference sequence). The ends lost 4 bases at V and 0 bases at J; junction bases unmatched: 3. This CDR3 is CAWIQRGSYNEQFF. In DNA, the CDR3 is TGTGCCTGGATTCAGCGGGGCTCCTACAATGAGCAGTTCTTC. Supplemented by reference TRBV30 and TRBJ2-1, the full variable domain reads SQTIHQWPATLVQPVGSPLSLECTVEGTSNPNLYWYRQAAGRGLQLLFYSVGIGQISSEVPQNLSASRPQDRQFILSSKKLLLSDSGFYLCAWIQRGSYNEQFFGPGTRLTVL.

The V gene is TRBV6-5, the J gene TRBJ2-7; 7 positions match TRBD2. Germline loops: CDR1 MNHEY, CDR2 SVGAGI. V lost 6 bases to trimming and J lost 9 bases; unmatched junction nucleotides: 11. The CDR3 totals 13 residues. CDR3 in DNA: TGTGCCAGCAGCCCCGCGGGAGCCGACCGGCAGTACTTC. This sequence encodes CASSPAGADRQYF.

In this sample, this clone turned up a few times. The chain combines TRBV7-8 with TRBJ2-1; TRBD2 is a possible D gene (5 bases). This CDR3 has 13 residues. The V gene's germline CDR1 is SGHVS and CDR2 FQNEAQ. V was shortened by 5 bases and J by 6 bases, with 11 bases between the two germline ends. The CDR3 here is CASSAARANEQFF. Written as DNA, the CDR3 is TGTGCCAGCAGCGCAGCGAGGGCCAATGAGCAGTTCTTC.

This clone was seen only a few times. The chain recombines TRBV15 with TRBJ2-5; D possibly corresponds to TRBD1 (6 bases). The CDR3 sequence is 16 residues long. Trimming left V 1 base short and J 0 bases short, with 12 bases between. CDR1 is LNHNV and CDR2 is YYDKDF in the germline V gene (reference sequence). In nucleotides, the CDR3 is TGTGCCACCAGCAGAGTTACCGGACAGTACCAAGAGACCCAGTACTTC. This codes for CATSRVTGQYQETQYF.

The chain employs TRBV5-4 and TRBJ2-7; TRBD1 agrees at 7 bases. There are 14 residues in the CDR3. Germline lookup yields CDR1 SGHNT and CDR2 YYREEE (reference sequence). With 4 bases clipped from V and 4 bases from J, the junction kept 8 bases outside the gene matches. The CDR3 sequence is CASSAMTGYYEQYF. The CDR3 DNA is TGTGCCAGCAGCGCTATGACAGGGTATTACGAGCAGTACTTC.

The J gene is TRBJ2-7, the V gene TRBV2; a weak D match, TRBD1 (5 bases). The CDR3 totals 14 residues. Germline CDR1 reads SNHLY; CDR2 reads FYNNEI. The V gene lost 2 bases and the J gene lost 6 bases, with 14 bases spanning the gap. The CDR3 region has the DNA TGTGCCAGCAGTGAACCTCCGCCAGGGCGCGAGCAGTACTTC. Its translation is CASSEPPPGREQYF. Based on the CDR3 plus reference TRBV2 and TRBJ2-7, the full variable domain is EPEVTQTPSHQVTQMGQEVILRCVPISNHLYFYWYRQILGQKVEFLVSFYNNEISEKSEIFDDQFSVERPDGSNFTLKIRSTKLEDSAMYFCASSEPPPGREQYFGPGTRLTVT.

The CDR3 nucleotides read TGTGCCAGCAGCAATGGGCATGGCTACACCTTC. Translation: CASSNGHGYTF. This rearrangement joins TRBV7-9 to TRBJ1-2, with D uncertain. Germline V gene sequence: CDR1 SEHNR, CDR2 FQNEAQ (reference sequence). The CDR3 is made up of 11 amino acids. Trimming removed 5 bases from V and 6 bases from J, with 7 bases in between.

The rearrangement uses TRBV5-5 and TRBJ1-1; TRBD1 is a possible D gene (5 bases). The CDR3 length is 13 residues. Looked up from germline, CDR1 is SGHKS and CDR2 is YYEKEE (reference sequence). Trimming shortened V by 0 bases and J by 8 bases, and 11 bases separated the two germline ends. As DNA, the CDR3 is TGTGCCAGCAGCTTGGTTGGGCAGGGAGAAGCTTTCTTT. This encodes CASSLVGQGEAFF.

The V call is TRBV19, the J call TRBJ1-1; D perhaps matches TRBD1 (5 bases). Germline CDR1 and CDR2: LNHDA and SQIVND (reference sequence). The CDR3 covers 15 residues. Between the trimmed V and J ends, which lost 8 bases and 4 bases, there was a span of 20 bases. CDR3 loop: CASQSTAGQGTEAFF. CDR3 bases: TGTGCCAGTCAGTCGACGGCAGGGCAAGGCACTGAAGCTTTCTTT. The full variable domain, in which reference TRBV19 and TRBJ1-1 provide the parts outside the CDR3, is DGGITQSPKYLFRKEGQNVTLSCEQNLNHDAMYWYRQDPGQGLRLIYYSQIVNDFQKGDIAEGYSVSREKKESFPLTVTSAQKNPTAFYLCASQSTAGQGTEAFFGQGTRLTVV.

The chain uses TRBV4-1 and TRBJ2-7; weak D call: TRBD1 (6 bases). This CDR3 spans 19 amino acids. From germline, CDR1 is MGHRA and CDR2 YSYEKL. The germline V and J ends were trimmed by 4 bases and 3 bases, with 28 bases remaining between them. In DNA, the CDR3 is TGCGCCAGCAGCCCAAGTACTACCCGCTCCGGGACACCCATCTACGAGCAGTACTTC. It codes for CASSPSTTRSGTPIYEQYF.